Shown below are 25 T cell receptor beta chains from a single sample sequenced in a study of cytomegalovirus exposure and HLA in healthy donors. PCR amplification relied on 60 Vbeta primers (plus 13 Jbeta primers). Generated by immunoSEQ multiplex PCR, the TCRdb table keeps only in-frame clones and is missing some. This sample's table has around 130,000 clones. The sample consisted of PBMCs. Every receptor here comes from a woman aged 40-49 years in good health and CMV-seronegative.

The chain is built from TRBV7-2 and TRBJ1-5; 8 positions agree with TRBD1. J gave up 5 bases and V 5 bases, and 11 bases lay outside the gene matches. There are 16 residues in the CDR3. Germline CDR1 and CDR2: SGHTA and FQGNSA. As DNA, the CDR3 is TGTGCCAGCAGCCCCAGGACAGGGACGTTGGATCAGCCCCAGCATTTT. As protein: CASSPRTGTLDQPQHF.

This sequence joins TRBV2 and TRBJ2-5; TRBD1 matches 8 bases. Trimming at V came to 7 bases and at J to 4 bases, leaving 11 bases not matched to a gene. Germline V gives CDR1 SNHLY, CDR2 FYNNEI. The CDR3 is 15 residues long. Written as DNA, the CDR3 is TGTGCCAGCACATTCCAGGCAGGGGGCGTAGAGACCCAGTACTTC. This translates into CASTFQAGGVETQYF.

This chain connects TRBV6-1 to TRBJ1-2, with 10 positions matching TRBD1. The CDR3 consists of 14 residues. Trimming removed 0 bases from V and 8 bases from J; junction bases left unmatched: 3. Germline CDR1 reads MNHNS; CDR2 reads SASEGT. CDR3 sequence (DNA): TGTGCCAGCAGTGAAGCGACAGGGGGCGAAGGCTACACCTTC. It encodes CASSEATGGEGYTF.

The rearrangement uses TRBV7-2 and TRBJ1-2, with TRBD1 identical over 7 bases. Germline CDR1 reads SGHTA; CDR2 reads FQGNSA. After removal of 5 bases from V and 3 bases from J, the junction contained 12 bases not matched to a gene. This CDR3 spans 16 amino acids. This CDR3 is CASSPTLTGEDYGYTF. For the CDR3, the DNA is TGTGCCAGCAGCCCGACCTTAACAGGGGAGGACTATGGCTACACCTTC.

CDR3 sequence (DNA): TGTGCCATCAGTAGCCCCCGCGAGACAGCGAACACTGAAGCTTTCTTT. Translated, it gives CAISSPRETANTEAFF. This chain links TRBV10-3 with TRBJ1-1; D is possibly TRBD1 (5 bases). Germline lookup yields CDR1 ENHRY and CDR2 SYGVKD. The CDR3 contains 16 residues. Trimming removed 5 bases from V and 1 base from J, with 17 bases in between.

V and J are TRBV28 and TRBJ1-2; D remains ambiguous. This CDR3 is built from 11 residues. V was trimmed by 3 bases and J by 4 bases, leaving 3 bases between them. The germline V gene has CDR1 MDHEN and CDR2 SYDVKM. The CDR3 DNA follows: TGTGCCAGCAGTTTGCGCTATGGCTACACCTTC. Translated: CASSLRYGYTF.

The genes are TRBV7-8 and TRBJ1-4; no firm D call. The CDR3 is 15 amino acids. The V end lost 4 bases, the J end lost 3 bases, and 12 bases lay between the germline ends. CDR1 and CDR2 (germline): SGHVS, FQNEAQ. The CDR3 DNA reads TGTGCCAGCAGCTCTGACCTCGGGGCTAATGAAAAACTGTTTTTT. Its translation is CASSSDLGANEKLFF.

J is TRBJ2-5 and V is TRBV4-2; 7 nucleotides align to TRBD2. J lost 1 base, V lost 4 bases, and 12 bases had no gene match. Germline loops: CDR1 LGHNA, CDR2 YNFKEQ. This CDR3 contains 17 residues. The CDR3 loop is CASSRFVAGKFQETQYF. The CDR3 nucleotides read TGTGCCAGCAGCCGATTTGTAGCGGGCAAGTTCCAAGAGACCCAGTACTTC.

CDR3 loop: CASSLNDGTGGDGYTF. The CDR3 DNA follows: TGTGCCAGCAGCTTAAACGATGGGACAGGGGGCGATGGCTACACCTTC. The chain couples TRBV7-9 to TRBJ1-2; 12 nucleotides line up with TRBD1. Germline CDR1 SEHNR, CDR2 FQNEAQ (reference sequence). After removal of 2 bases from V and 6 bases from J, the junction contained 7 bases not matched to a gene. CDR3 size: 16 residues.

The rearrangement joins TRBV27 to TRBJ2-2; the D is unclear. The germline V gene encodes CDR1 MNHEY and CDR2 SMNVEV (reference sequence). The ends were cut back, 7 bases at V and 3 bases at J, with 15 bases in the middle. The CDR3 consists of 15 residues. This CDR3 reads CASTMGRSYTGELFF. As DNA, the CDR3 is TGTGCCAGCACCATGGGCAGGTCTTACACCGGGGAGCTGTTTTTT.

The rearrangement uses TRBV4-3 and TRBJ2-5; D is perhaps TRBD2 (5 bases). The CDR3 consists of 15 residues. Germline V gene sequence: CDR1 LGHNA, CDR2 YSLEER. The V and J ends lost 6 bases and 1 base respectively, with 15 bases between them. CDR3 residues: CASSRVDGGQETQYF. In DNA form, the CDR3 reads TGCGCCAGCAGTCGTGTAGACGGAGGCCAAGAGACCCAGTACTTC.

The chain carries TRBV7-2 and TRBJ1-2; possible D gene TRBD1, 6 bases. V was shortened by 5 bases and J by 4 bases, with 14 bases between the two germline ends. The CDR3 consists of 14 residues. Germline values: CDR1 SGHTA, CDR2 FQGNSA. The CDR3 DNA follows: TGTGCCAGCAGCCACGGACAGCCAACCTATGGCTACACCTTC. Amino acids: CASSHGQPTYGYTF. Combining the CDR3 with reference TRBV7-2 and TRBJ1-2 gives the whole variable domain GAGVSQSPSNKVTEKGKDVELRCDPISGHTALYWYRQSLGQGLEFLIYFQGNSAPDKSGLPSDRFSAERTGGSVSTLTIQRTQQEDSAVYLCASSHGQPTYGYTFGSGTRLTVV.

The chain carries TRBV4-1 and TRBJ2-3; 10 nucleotides match TRBD2. This CDR3 has 18 amino acids. Germline loops: CDR1 MGHRA, CDR2 YSYEKL. The J segment lost 2 bases and the V segment lost 3 bases, leaving 11 bases of the junction unmatched. This chain's CDR3 is CASSHGSGGSAYTDTQYF. CDR3 in DNA: TGCGCCAGCAGCCACGGTAGCGGGGGGTCCGCTTACACAGATACGCAGTATTTT.

This chain uses TRBV7-2 with TRBJ2-7; perhaps TRBD1 as D (5 bases). Trimming took 3 bases from V and 1 from J, leaving 13 bases between them. Germline-derived CDR1 and CDR2 are SGHTA and FQGNSA. The length of the CDR3 is 15 residues. The CDR3, as DNA: TGTGCCAGCAGCTTGTATACCACAGGTTCCTACGAGCAGTACGTC. Translating it yields CASSLYTTGSYEQYV.

The chain joins TRBV4-2 to TRBJ1-5; D not certain. The CDR3 consists of 13 residues. Trimming removed 0 bases from V and 6 bases from J, with 6 bases in between. Germline loops: CDR1 LGHNA, CDR2 YNFKEQ. The CDR3 spells CASSQDSRQPQHF. CDR3 DNA sequence: TGTGCCAGCAGCCAAGATAGCCGTCAGCCCCAGCATTTT.

The genes are TRBV5-1 and TRBJ2-2; no reliable D call. The V and J ends lost 6 bases and 3 bases respectively, with 12 bases between them. The CDR3 is 14 residues long. In germline, CDR1 is SGHRS, CDR2 YFSETQ. CDR3 sequence (DNA): TGCGCCAGCACCCTAGACGGAGACACCGGGGAGCTGTTTTTT. Amino acids: CASTLDGDTGELFF.

The genes are TRBV28 and TRBJ1-5; the D gene is possibly TRBD1 (5 bases). Germline lookup yields CDR1 MDHEN and CDR2 SYDVKM. With 6 bases removed from V and 2 bases from J, the gap between germline ends came to 14 bases. This CDR3 contains 15 residues. This chain's CDR3 is CASRDRDLGNQPQHF. Here the CDR3 DNA reads TGTGCCAGCAGGGATAGGGACTTGGGCAATCAGCCCCAGCATTTT. Drawing the rest from reference TRBV28 and TRBJ1-5, the complete variable domain is DVKVTQSSRYLVKRTGEKVFLECVQDMDHENMFWYRQDPGLGLRLIYFSYDVKMKEKGDIPEGYSVSREKKERFSLILESASTNQTSMYLCASRDRDLGNQPQHFGDGTRLSIL.

In the case of this clone: Its ends do not fully match the called genes, so a read error is possible. V gene TRBV10-3 combines with J gene TRBJ1-5; weak D call: TRBD1 (5 bases). This CDR3 has 15 residues. CDR1 ENHRY and CDR2 SYGVKD come from the germline V gene. Here the CDR3 DNA reads TGTGCCGTCAGTGAGATGCAGGGTATGGATCAGCCCCAGCATTTT. Amino acid sequence: CAVSEMQGMDQPQHF.

This chain links TRBV18 with TRBJ1-2; TRBD1 might be the D (6 bases). Germline lookup yields CDR1 KGHSH and CDR2 LQKENI. This CDR3 has 16 residues. V was clipped by 3 bases and J by 4 bases, with 18 bases between them. This CDR3 reads CASSPPDSAPSYGYTF. Written as DNA, the CDR3 is TGTGCCAGCTCACCCCCGGACAGTGCCCCTTCCTATGGCTACACCTTC.

The gene calls are TRBV19 and TRBJ1-4, with 7 bases that match TRBD1. Germline V lookup: CDR1 LNHDA, CDR2 SQIVND (reference sequence). This CDR3 region has 15 residues. The V gene end was trimmed by 5 bases and the J gene end by 6 bases; junction bases not matched to a gene: 9. The CDR3 is CASSPPRTGHEKLFF. In DNA form, the CDR3 reads TGTGCCAGTAGTCCCCCCCGGACAGGACATGAAAAACTGTTTTTT. Looking up the rest from reference TRBV19 and TRBJ1-4 gives the full variable domain: DGGITQSPKYLFRKEGQNVTLSCEQNLNHDAMYWYRQDPGQGLRLIYYSQIVNDFQKGDIAEGYSVSREKKESFPLTVTSAQKNPTAFYLCASSPPRTGHEKLFFGSGTQLSVL.

The chain uses TRBV5-1 and TRBJ1-6; the match to TRBD1 covers 7 bases. Germline lookup yields CDR1 SGHRS and CDR2 YFSETQ. With V trimmed by 4 bases and J by 6 bases, 16 bases remained unmatched. The CDR3 is 18 amino acids. The CDR3 DNA reads as TGCGCCAGCAGCGCTCCCGAGCGACAGGGCTGGTTTAATTCACCCCTCCACTTT. It translates to CASSAPERQGWFNSPLHF.

This chain links TRBV6-6 with TRBJ2-7, with 10 bases lining up with TRBD1. Germline V CDR1 and CDR2: MNHNY, SVGAGI (reference sequence). Trimming cost V 2 bases and J 2 bases; bases outside gene matches: 6. This CDR3 is 16 amino acids long. CDR3 protein: CASSYEDRGKTYEQYF. CDR3 DNA sequence: TGTGCCAGCAGTTACGAGGACAGGGGGAAGACCTACGAGCAGTACTTC.

The J gene is TRBJ2-3, the V gene TRBV7-3; D is possibly TRBD2 (7 bases). The length of the CDR3 is 15 residues. Germline CDR1 and CDR2: SGHTA and FQGTGA. With 6 bases removed from V and 2 bases from J, the gap between germline ends came to 15 bases. CDR3 amino acids: CASSWRGGPTDTQYF. In DNA form, the CDR3 reads TGTGCCAGCAGTTGGAGGGGGGGGCCCACAGATACGCAGTATTTT.

The chain joins TRBV4-3 to TRBJ1-2; 8 bases map to TRBD1. This CDR3 is built from 15 residues. Germline values: CDR1 LGHNA, CDR2 YSLEER. V dropped 0 bases and J dropped 4; count of bases not matched to a gene: 4. DNA of the CDR3: TGCGCCAGCAGCCAAGAGGGCGGACAGGGCTATGGCTACACCTTC. Encoded protein: CASSQEGGQGYGYTF.

DNA of the CDR3: TGTGCCAGCAGACAGTACAATGAGCAGTTCTTC. Its protein is CASRQYNEQFF. The chain uses TRBV6-5 and TRBJ2-1; D not resolved. The V gene lost 6 bases and the J gene lost 4 bases, with 4 bases spanning the gap. The CDR3 runs 11 residues. CDR1 is MNHEY, CDR2 SVGAGI, per germline.